What follows describes a single T cell receptor (beta chain). What it recognizes is unknown. Germline assignment: CDR1 MGHRA and CDR2 YSYEKL. Trimming took 4 bases from V and 4 from J; bases not matched to a gene: 9. The length of the CDR3 is 15 residues. The sample is drawn from a study of Ad26.COV2.S vaccination and SARS-CoV-2 variants. The assay was immunoSEQ multiplex PCR, and TCRdb's table has in-frame clones only and misses some. The sample carries about 390,000 clones, 80% to 90% recorded once. Whole-study results and caveats: Substantial breadth was reported for post-vaccination spike-specific CD8+ and CD4+ T cells.

Sample treatment: around 19 received Ad26.COV2.S at low or high dose, single or two shots; about 5 received placebo; per-sample allocation not given. Day 63 following the first vaccine or placebo injection was when the samples were taken. Adults aged 18-55 years in Boston included the donor. The TCR comes from a person between 18 and 59 years old who received the Ad26.COV2.S COVID-19 vaccine or a placebo. V and J are TRBV4-1 and TRBJ2-5; the match to TRBD1 covers 7 bases. Sequenced here: peripheral blood, sampled in a trial of Ad26.COV2.S vaccine versus placebo. In DNA, the CDR3 is TGCGCCAGCAGCCGCAGACAGGGAATAGGAGAGACCCAGTACTTC. It yields the protein CASSRRQGIGETQYF.